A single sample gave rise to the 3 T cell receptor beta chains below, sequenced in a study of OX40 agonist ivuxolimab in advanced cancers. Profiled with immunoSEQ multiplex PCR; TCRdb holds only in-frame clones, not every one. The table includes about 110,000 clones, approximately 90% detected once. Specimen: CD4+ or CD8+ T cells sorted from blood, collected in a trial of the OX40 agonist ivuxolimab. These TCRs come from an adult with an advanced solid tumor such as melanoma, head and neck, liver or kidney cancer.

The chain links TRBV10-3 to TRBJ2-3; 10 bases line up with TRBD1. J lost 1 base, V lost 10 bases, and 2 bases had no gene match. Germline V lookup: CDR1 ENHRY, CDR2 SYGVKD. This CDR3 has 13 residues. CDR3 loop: CASGTGGTDTQYF. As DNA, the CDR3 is TGTGCCAGTGGGACAGGGGGCACAGATACGCAGTATTTT.

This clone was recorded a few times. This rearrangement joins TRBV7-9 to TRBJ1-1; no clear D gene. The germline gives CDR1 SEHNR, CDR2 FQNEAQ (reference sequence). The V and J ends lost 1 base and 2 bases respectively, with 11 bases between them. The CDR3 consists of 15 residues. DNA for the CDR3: TGTGCCAGCAGCTTAGTTGCCAGGCCCAACACTGAAGCTTTCTTT. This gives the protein CASSLVARPNTEAFF.

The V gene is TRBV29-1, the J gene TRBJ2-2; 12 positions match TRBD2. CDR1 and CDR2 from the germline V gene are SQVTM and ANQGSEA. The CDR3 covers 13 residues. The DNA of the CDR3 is TGCGGGGGGGGACTAGCGGGCACCGGGGAGCTGTTTTTT. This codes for CGGGLAGTGELFF.